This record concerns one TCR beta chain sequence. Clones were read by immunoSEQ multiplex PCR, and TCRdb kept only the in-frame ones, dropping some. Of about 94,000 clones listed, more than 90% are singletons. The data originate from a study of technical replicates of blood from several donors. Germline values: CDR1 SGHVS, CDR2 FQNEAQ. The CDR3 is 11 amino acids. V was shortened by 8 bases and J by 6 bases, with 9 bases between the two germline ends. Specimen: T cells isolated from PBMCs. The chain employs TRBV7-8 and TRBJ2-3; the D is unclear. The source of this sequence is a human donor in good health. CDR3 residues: CASSSRDTQYF. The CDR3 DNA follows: TGTGCCAGCTCCTCCCGGGATACGCAGTATTTT.